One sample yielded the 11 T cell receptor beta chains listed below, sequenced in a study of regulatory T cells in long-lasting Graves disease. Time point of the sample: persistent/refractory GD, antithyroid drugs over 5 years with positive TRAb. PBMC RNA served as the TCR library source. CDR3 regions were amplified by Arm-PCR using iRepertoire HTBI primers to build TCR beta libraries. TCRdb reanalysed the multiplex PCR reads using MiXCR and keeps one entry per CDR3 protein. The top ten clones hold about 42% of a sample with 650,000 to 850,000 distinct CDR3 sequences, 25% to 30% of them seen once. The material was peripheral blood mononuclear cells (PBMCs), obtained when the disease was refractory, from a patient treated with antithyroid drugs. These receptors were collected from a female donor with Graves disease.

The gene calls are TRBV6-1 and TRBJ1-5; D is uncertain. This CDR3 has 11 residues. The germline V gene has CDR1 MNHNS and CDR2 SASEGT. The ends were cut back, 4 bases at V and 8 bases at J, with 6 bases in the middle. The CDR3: CASSGLEPQHF. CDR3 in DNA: TGTGCCAGCAGTGGACTGGAGCCCCAGCATTTT.

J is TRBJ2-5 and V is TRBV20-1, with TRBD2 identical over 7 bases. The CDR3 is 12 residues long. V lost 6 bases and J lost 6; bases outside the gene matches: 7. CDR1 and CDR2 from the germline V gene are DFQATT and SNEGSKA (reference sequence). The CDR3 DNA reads TGCAGTGCGAGCGGGAAAGGGAAGACCCAGTACTTC. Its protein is CSASGKGKTQYF.

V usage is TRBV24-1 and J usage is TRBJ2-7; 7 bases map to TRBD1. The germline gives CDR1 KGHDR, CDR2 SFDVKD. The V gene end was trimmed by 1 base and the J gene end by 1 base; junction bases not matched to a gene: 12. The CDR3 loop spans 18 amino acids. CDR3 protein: CATSDFPRRQGSSYEQYF. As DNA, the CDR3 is TGTGCCACCAGTGATTTTCCCCGCCGACAGGGTTCTTCCTACGAGCAGTACTTC.

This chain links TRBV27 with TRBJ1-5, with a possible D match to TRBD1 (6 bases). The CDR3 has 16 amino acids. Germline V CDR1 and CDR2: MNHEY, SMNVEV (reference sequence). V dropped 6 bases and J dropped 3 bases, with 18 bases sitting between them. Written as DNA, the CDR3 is TGTGCCAGCAGCCCGGGGGACCGGGGGGCCAATCAGCCCCAGCATTTT. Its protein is CASSPGDRGANQPQHF.

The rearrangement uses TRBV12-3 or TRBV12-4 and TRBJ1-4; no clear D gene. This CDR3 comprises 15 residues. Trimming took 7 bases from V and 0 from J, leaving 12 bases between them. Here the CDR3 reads CASTFGPTTNEKLFF. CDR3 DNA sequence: TGTGCCAGCACTTTCGGGCCAACAACTAATGAAAAACTGTTTTTT.

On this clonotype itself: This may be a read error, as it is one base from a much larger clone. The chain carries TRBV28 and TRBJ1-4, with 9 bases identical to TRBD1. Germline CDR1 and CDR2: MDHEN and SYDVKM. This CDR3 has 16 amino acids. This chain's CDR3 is CASSSHRGQANEELFF. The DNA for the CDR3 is TGTGCCAGCAGTTCTCACAGGGGGCAGGCCAATGAAGAACTGTTTTTT.

CDR3 region: CASSYASRGHEQYF. For the CDR3, the DNA is TGTGCCAGCAGTTACGCATCGAGGGGTCACGAGCAGTACTTC. The chain combines TRBV6-5 with TRBJ2-7; D could derive from TRBD1 or TRBD2 (5 bases each). Trimming shortened V by 2 bases and J by 5 bases, and 13 bases separated the two germline ends. This CDR3 contains 14 residues. The germline V gene encodes CDR1 MNHEY and CDR2 SVGAGI.

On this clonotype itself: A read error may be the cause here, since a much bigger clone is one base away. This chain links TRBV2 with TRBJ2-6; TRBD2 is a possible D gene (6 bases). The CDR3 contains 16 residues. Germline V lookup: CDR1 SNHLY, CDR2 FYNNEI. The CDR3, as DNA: TGTGCCAGCAGTGCGACACGGGACTCTAGGGCCAACGTCCTGACTTTC. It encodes CASSATRDSRANVLTF.

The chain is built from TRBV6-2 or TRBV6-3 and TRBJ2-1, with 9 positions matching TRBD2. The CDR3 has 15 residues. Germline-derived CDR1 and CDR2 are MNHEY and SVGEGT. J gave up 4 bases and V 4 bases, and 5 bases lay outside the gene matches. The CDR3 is CASSSTSGSYNEQFF. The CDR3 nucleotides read TGTGCCAGCAGTTCTACTAGCGGGTCATACAATGAGCAGTTCTTC.

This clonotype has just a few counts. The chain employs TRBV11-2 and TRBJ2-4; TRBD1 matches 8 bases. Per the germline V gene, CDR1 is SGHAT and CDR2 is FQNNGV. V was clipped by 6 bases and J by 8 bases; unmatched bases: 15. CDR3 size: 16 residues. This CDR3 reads CASRRLSPGQEDIQYF. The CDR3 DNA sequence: TGTGCCAGCAGAAGGCTCTCCCCGGGACAGGAGGACATTCAGTACTTC.

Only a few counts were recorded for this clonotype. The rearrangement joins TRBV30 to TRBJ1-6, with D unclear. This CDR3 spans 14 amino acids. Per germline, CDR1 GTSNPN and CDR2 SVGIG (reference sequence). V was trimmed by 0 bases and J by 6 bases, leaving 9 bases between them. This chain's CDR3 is CAWSVRDRNSPLHF. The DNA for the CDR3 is TGTGCCTGGAGTGTACGGGATCGTAATTCACCCCTCCACTTT.